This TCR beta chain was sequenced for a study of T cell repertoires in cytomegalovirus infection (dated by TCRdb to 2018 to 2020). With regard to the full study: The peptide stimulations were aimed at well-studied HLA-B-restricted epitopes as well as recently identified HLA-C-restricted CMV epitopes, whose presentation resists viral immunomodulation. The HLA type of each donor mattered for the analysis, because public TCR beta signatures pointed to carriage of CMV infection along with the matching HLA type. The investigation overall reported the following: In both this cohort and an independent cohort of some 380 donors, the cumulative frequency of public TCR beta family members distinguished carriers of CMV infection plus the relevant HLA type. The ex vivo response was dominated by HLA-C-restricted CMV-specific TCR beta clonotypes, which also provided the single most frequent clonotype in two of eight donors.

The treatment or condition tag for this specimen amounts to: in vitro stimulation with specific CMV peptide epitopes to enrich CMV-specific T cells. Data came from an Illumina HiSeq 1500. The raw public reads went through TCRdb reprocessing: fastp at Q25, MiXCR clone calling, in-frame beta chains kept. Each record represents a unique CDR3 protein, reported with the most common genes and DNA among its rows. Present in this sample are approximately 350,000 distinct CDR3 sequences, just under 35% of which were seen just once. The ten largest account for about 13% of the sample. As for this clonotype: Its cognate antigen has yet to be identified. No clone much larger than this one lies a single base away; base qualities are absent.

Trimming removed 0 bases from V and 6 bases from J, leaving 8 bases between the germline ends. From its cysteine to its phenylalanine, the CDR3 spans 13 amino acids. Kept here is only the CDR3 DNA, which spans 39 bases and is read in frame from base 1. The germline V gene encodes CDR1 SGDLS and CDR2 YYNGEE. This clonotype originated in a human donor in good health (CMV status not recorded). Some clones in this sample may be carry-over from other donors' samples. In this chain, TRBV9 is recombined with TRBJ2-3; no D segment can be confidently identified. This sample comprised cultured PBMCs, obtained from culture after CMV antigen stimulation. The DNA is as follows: TGTGCCAGCAGCGTAGAAAACTTGGATACGCAGTATTTT. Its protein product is CASSVENLDTQYF. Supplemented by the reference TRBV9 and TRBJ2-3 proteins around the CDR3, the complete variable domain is DSGVTQTPKHLITATGQRVTLRCSPRSGDLSVYWYQQSLDQGLQFLIQYYNGEERAKGNILERFSAQQFPDLHSELNLSSLELGDSALYFCASSVENLDTQYFGPGTRLTVL.